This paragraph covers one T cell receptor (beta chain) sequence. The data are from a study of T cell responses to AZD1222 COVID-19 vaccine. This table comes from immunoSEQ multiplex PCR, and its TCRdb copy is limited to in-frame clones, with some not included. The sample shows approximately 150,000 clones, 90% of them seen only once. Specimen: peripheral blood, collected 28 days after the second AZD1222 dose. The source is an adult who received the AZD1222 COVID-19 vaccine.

In nucleotides, the CDR3 is TGTGCCAGCAGTTACCGACTAGCGGGAGGATTACCTCTATCCTACAATGAGCAGTTCTTC. Protein sequence: CASSYRLAGGLPLSYNEQFF. The chain recombines TRBV27 with TRBJ2-1; 13 bases align to TRBD2. V dropped 4 bases and J dropped 1; count of bases not matched to a gene: 13. The germline V gene has CDR1 MNHEY and CDR2 SMNVEV (reference sequence). The CDR3 has 20 amino acids.